The next 17 T cell receptor beta chains were all read from a single sample in a study of cytomegalovirus exposure and HLA in healthy donors. This PCR relied on a set of 60 Vbeta primers and 13 Jbeta primers. Some clones are missing from TCRdb's copy, which holds only in-frame ones; the method was immunoSEQ multiplex PCR. The data show almost 70,000 clones, approximately 70% seen once. Sequencing was carried out using PBMCs. These receptors were collected from a male donor in good health and CMV-seropositive.

The chain is built from TRBV7-8 and TRBJ2-7; 9 bases align to TRBD1. The CDR3 extends over 14 amino acids. Per the germline V gene, CDR1 is SGHVS and CDR2 is FQNEAQ. Trimming cost V 1 base and J 3 bases; bases outside gene matches: 1. The CDR3 loop is CASSLGQGVYEQYF. The CDR3 DNA reads as TGTGCCAGCAGCTTAGGACAGGGGGTCTACGAGCAGTACTTC.

The chain has TRBV15 and TRBJ2-2, with 11 bases fitting TRBD2. Germline-derived CDR1 and CDR2 are LNHNV and YYDKDF (reference sequence). The V and J ends lost 1 base and 6 bases, in that order; junction bases with no gene match: 10. The CDR3 loop spans 18 amino acids. This chain's CDR3 is CATSRGLATSGKPGELFF. In DNA form, the CDR3 reads TGTGCCACCAGCAGAGGCCTCGCGACTAGCGGGAAGCCCGGGGAGCTGTTTTTT.

This chain links TRBV27 with TRBJ2-7, with a weak D call TRBD2 (6 bases). The germline gives CDR1 MNHEY, CDR2 SMNVEV (reference sequence). Trimming left V 3 bases short and J 2 bases short, with 17 bases between. The CDR3 length is 16 residues. CDR3 residues: CASSFRGGTLPYEQYF. CDR3 DNA: TGTGCCAGCAGTTTTCGGGGCGGGACTCTTCCCTACGAGCAGTACTTC.

This clone has just one count. Here the CDR3 omits its conserved ending phenylalanine or tryptophan, so a read error is the likely source. It is unclear where the CDR3 begins or ends on the DNA, so no DNA is shown, and the CDR3 is as TCRdb lists it. The V gene is TRBV6-4, the J gene TRBJ2-7; TRBD1 is the table's D call, not checked against the DNA. Germline CDR1 is MRHNA and CDR2 is SNTAGT. The CDR3 has 11 residues if both end residues are counted. CDR3 loop: CASSVWGQGAT.

This sequence joins TRBV18 and TRBJ1-6; D not certain. The CDR3 covers 15 residues. V lost 0 bases and J lost 9, with 12 bases in between. Germline loops: CDR1 KGHSH, CDR2 LQKENI. Here the CDR3 DNA reads TGTGCCAGCTCACCACCAGAGGGTACGGGTTCACCCCTCCACTTT. The encoded protein is CASSPPEGTGSPLHF.

This clone was seen more than once but under ten times. This sequence joins TRBV6-6 and TRBJ2-3, with 12 bases lining up with TRBD1. This CDR3 is built from 15 residues. The germline CDR1 and CDR2 sequences are MNHNY and SVGAGI (reference sequence). The V and J ends lost 5 bases and 7 bases, in that order; junction bases with no gene match: 7. CDR3 DNA: TGTGCCAGCAGTGACGGGACAGGGGGCGTGAATACGCAGTATTTT. Translating it yields CASSDGTGGVNTQYF.

The V call is TRBV2, the J call TRBJ2-7; 8 bases are shared with TRBD1. The CDR3 sequence is 12 residues long. Trimming removed 7 bases from V and 6 bases from J; junction bases left unmatched: 5. CDR1 and CDR2 from the germline V gene are SNHLY and FYNNEI. CDR3 protein: CASTKTGAEQYF. In nucleotides, the CDR3 is TGTGCCAGCACCAAGACAGGGGCCGAGCAGTACTTC.

This clone was seen only once. The gene calls are TRBV7-9 and TRBJ1-6; D is ambiguous. Germline V gives CDR1 SEHNR, CDR2 FQNEAQ (reference sequence). The CDR3 extends over 17 amino acids. With 5 bases removed from V and 3 bases from J, the gap between germline ends came to 17 bases. CDR3 sequence: CASSLSQAGLYNSPLHF. The CDR3 DNA follows: TGTGCCAGCAGCCTAAGCCAGGCGGGTCTCTATAATTCACCCCTCCACTTT.

This clone was seen only a few times. V usage is TRBV5-5 and J usage is TRBJ1-1, with a weak D call TRBD1 (6 bases). The CDR3 consists of 14 residues. Germline V gives CDR1 SGHKS, CDR2 YYEKEE (reference sequence). V lost 6 bases and J 0 bases, leaving 12 bases between the germline ends. The CDR3 spells CASTRQEMNTEAFF. The CDR3 DNA follows: TGTGCCAGCACCCGACAGGAGATGAACACTGAAGCTTTCTTT.

The rearrangement joins TRBV5-1 to TRBJ2-5; 9 bases fit TRBD1. The CDR3 is 16 amino acids. Unmatched junction bases numbered 12, after V lost 4 bases and J lost 5 bases. The V gene's germline CDR1 is SGHRS and CDR2 YFSETQ. The CDR3 DNA sequence: TGCGCCAGCAGCCTGGAGTACAGGGGGCCCAGGGAGACCCAGTACTTC. Translation gives CASSLEYRGPRETQYF.

The rearrangement uses TRBV9 and TRBJ1-3; D unclear. From germline, CDR1 is SGDLS and CDR2 YYNGEE. This CDR3 is built from 15 residues. V dropped 3 bases and J dropped 2 bases, with 12 bases sitting between them. For the CDR3, the DNA is TGTGCCAGCAGCGCCTCGGGAGTCGCTGGAAACACCATATATTTT. Its translation: CASSASGVAGNTIYF.

The chain carries TRBV9 and TRBJ2-1; the D gene is possibly TRBD2 (7 bases). The CDR3 consists of 17 residues. V lost 0 bases and J 6 bases, leaving 19 bases between the germline ends. The germline V gene encodes CDR1 SGDLS and CDR2 YYNGEE. CDR3 bases: TGTGCCAGCAGCGTAGGGCTAGGGGGAGGGCCGGGCAATGAGCAGTTCTTC. Its translation: CASSVGLGGGPGNEQFF.

J is TRBJ2-1 and V is TRBV7-2; TRBD2 agrees at 9 bases. The germline gives CDR1 SGHTA, CDR2 FQGNSA. The CDR3 spans 14 residues. V shed 5 bases, J shed 9 bases, and the junction held 8 bases outside the gene matches. DNA of the CDR3: TGTGCCAGCAGCCTTGCGGGGGGGCGTTTTGAGCAGTTCTTC. This translates into CASSLAGGRFEQFF.

The chain has TRBV18 and TRBJ2-1; 10 bases line up with TRBD2. J lost 0 bases, V lost 0 bases, and 5 bases had no gene match. CDR3 length: 18 residues. CDR1 is KGHSH and CDR2 is LQKENI in the germline V gene. Here the CDR3 DNA reads TGTGCCAGCTCACCACCGGGCGTAGCGGGGGGCTCCTACAATGAGCAGTTCTTC. It specifies CASSPPGVAGGSYNEQFF.

The chain joins TRBV10-1 to TRBJ2-1; 8 bases fit TRBD2. The CDR3 has 15 residues. J was trimmed by 8 bases and V by 3 bases; bases with no gene match: 9. The germline V gene encodes CDR1 WNHNN and CDR2 SYGVQD (reference sequence). The CDR3 reads CASSEAGAGGDEQFF. CDR3 nucleotide sequence: TGCGCCAGCAGTGAAGCGGGGGCCGGGGGGGATGAGCAGTTCTTC.

The rearrangement uses TRBV7-6 and TRBJ2-5, with 10 bases aligning to TRBD1. The J call may be incorrect, as the DNA end agrees better with TRBJ2-7. This CDR3 has 16 amino acids. In germline, CDR1 is SGHVS, CDR2 FNYEAQ. The CDR3 protein is CASSLGTGGYSYEQYF. DNA of the CDR3: TGTGCCAGCAGCTTAGGGACAGGGGGTTACTCCTACGAGCAGTACTTC.

This chain joins TRBV5-5 and TRBJ1-2; 9 nucleotides line up with TRBD1. Germline V gene data show CDR1 as SGHKS and CDR2 as YYEKEE (reference sequence). J lost 2 bases, V lost 2 bases, and 7 bases had no gene match. This CDR3 has 16 residues. As DNA, the CDR3 is TGTGCCAGCAGCTTAAGGCCCGGACAGGGGAACTATGGCTACACCTTC. Translation: CASSLRPGQGNYGYTF.